What follows describes a single TCR beta chain. Its specificity is unknown. The protocol was immunoSEQ multiplex PCR, while the TCRdb copy is restricted to in-frame clones and leaves out a portion. This table holds about 350,000 clones, around nine tenths found once. This sample is drawn from a study of Ad26.COV2.S vaccination and SARS-CoV-2 variants. CDR3 length equals 13 residues. The germline V and J ends were trimmed by 4 bases and 0 bases, with 9 bases remaining between them. Germline lookup yields CDR1 SQVTM and CDR2 ANQGSEA. General observations from the study: The TCR breadth and depth analyses may have understated or missed part of the total T cell responses. Once vaccination had occurred, spike-specific CD8+ and CD4+ T cell responses reportedly showed substantial breadth.

The treatment was: 15 to 20 received Ad26.COV2.S at low or high dose, single or two shots; roughly 5 received placebo; per-sample allocation not given. Samples were taken on day 63 after the first vaccine or placebo injection. Recruitment in Boston yielded a donor of adult age, 18-55 years. The TCR was taken from a person aged 18-65 years who received the Ad26.COV2.S COVID-19 vaccine or a placebo. This material consisted of peripheral blood, taken in a trial of Ad26.COV2.S vaccine versus placebo. This rearrangement joins TRBV29-1 to TRBJ2-5; possibly TRBD2 for D (5 bases). The CDR3 DNA reads TGCAGCGTTGCCCGGGGAAACCAAGAGACCCAGTACTTC. This codes for CSVARGNQETQYF.